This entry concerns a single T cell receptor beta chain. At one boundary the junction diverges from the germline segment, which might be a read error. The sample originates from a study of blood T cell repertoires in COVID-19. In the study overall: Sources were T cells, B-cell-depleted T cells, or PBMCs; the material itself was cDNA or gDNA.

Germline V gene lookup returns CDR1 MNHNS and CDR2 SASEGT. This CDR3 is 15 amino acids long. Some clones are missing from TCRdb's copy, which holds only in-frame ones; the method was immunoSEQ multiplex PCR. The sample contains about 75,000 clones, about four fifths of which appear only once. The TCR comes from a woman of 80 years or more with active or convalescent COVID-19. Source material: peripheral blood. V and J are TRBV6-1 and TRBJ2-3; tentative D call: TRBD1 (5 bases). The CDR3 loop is CASSEVRGFTDTQYF. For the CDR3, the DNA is TGTGCCAGCAGCGAAGTAAGGGGTTTCACAGATACGCAGTATTTT.